Presented here are 21 T cell receptor beta chains from one specimen sequenced in a study of CD8+ T cells in alopecia areata. RNA was extracted and reverse transcribed into cDNA as the sequencing template. This table comes from immunoSEQ multiplex PCR, and its TCRdb copy is limited to in-frame clones, with some not included. The sample includes over 15,000 clones, about 70% seen only once; the top ten take 6% to 7.5%. Alopecia areata patients provided lesional scalp punch biopsies and peripheral blood. Here the sequenced sample was skin, taken at week 0. The receptor set was obtained from a human donor with alopecia areata.

The V and J genes are TRBV30 and TRBJ1-2; no firm D call. Germline CDR1 GTSNPN, CDR2 SVGIG (reference sequence). The CDR3 is 13 residues long. The V gene lost 1 base and the J gene lost 3 bases, with 9 bases spanning the gap. In DNA form, the CDR3 reads TGTGCCTGGAGTGCTTTCCGGTACTATGGCTACACCTTC. Translating it yields CAWSAFRYYGYTF.

The rearrangement links TRBV7-9 to TRBJ2-5, with 11 bases identical to TRBD2. J was trimmed by 7 bases and V by 5 bases; bases with no gene match: 6. The germline V gene encodes CDR1 SEHNR and CDR2 FQNEAQ (reference sequence). CDR3 length: 14 residues. The CDR3 here is CASSNSGGAGTQYF. CDR3 DNA: TGTGCCAGCAGCAATAGCGGGGGGGCTGGGACCCAGTACTTC.

The rearrangement links TRBV11-1 to TRBJ1-1; tentative D call: TRBD1 (6 bases). Between the trimmed V and J ends, which lost 5 bases and 6 bases, there was a span of 19 bases. CDR1 SGHAT and CDR2 FQDESV come from the germline V gene (reference sequence). The length of the CDR3 is 15 residues. The CDR3 loop is CASSLADLSGAEAFF. DNA for the CDR3: TGTGCCAGCAGCCTCGCGGACCTTTCAGGGGCTGAAGCTTTCTTT.

This clone was seen a few times. The chain combines TRBV7-9 with TRBJ2-2; 9 bases line up with TRBD1. The CDR3 has 14 amino acids. CDR1 and CDR2 from the germline V gene are SEHNR and FQNEAQ (reference sequence). J gave up 7 bases and V 9 bases, and 9 bases lay outside the gene matches. The CDR3 DNA reads TGTGCCAGAGACAGGGGGGTTGCGAACGGGGAGCTGTTTTTT. Translating it yields CARDRGVANGELFF.

The gene calls are TRBV5-4 and TRBJ2-3; D unclear. V lost 5 bases, J lost 8 bases, and 18 bases lay in between. The CDR3 length is 14 residues. Germline V gene lookup returns CDR1 SGHNT and CDR2 YYREEE (reference sequence). The CDR3 DNA is TGTGCCAGCAGTTTCCTGACTCCGGGTGGTACGCAGTATTTT. This gives the protein CASSFLTPGGTQYF.

This chain uses TRBV20-1 with TRBJ2-1, with a weak D call TRBD2 (6 bases). Germline V gene data show CDR1 as DFQATT and CDR2 as SNEGSKA (reference sequence). V was clipped by 5 bases and J by 6 bases, with 8 bases between them. The CDR3 runs 11 residues. The CDR3: CSARTINEQFF. The CDR3 coding sequence is TGCAGTGCTCGGACTATCAATGAGCAGTTCTTC.

The V and J genes are TRBV10-1 and TRBJ2-3; TRBD1 might be the D (7 bases). The CDR3 totals 15 residues. Trimming removed 6 bases from V and 0 bases from J, with 13 bases in between. Germline values: CDR1 WNHNN, CDR2 SYGVQD (reference sequence). The CDR3 reads CASSPQGGSTDTQYF. In DNA form, the CDR3 reads TGCGCCAGCAGCCCCCAGGGGGGTAGCACAGATACGCAGTATTTT.

This chain uses TRBV5-8 with TRBJ1-1; D perhaps matches TRBD1 (5 bases). The germline V gene encodes CDR1 SGHTS and CDR2 YDEGEE. The CDR3 is 17 amino acids. V lost 0 bases to trimming and J lost 5 bases, with 20 bases between them. The CDR3 DNA is TGTGCCAGCAGCTTGGGTCTATTAGGAGGGACTTTAACTGAAGCTTTCTTT. Translating gives CASSLGLLGGTLTEAFF.

The rearrangement links TRBV7-2 to TRBJ2-1, with 7 bases that match TRBD1. Germline CDR1 reads SGHTA; CDR2 reads FQGNSA. J lost 15 bases, V lost 3 bases, and 11 bases had no gene match. The CDR3 is made up of 13 amino acids. CDR3 sequence (DNA): TGTGCCAGCAGCTTGGCCACCGGGACAGAACTGTTCTTC. This gives the protein CASSLATGTELFF.

The chain carries TRBV7-2 and TRBJ1-1, with unresolved D. CDR1 is SGHTA, CDR2 FQGNSA, per germline. Trimming took off 4 bases at V and 1 base at J, with 10 bases between the two ends. This CDR3 spans 14 amino acids. Here the CDR3 DNA reads TGTGCCAGCAGCTCTTGGACGGCGAACACTGAAGCTTTCTTT. Translated: CASSSWTANTEAFF.

The V and J genes are TRBV19 and TRBJ2-1; D possibly corresponds to TRBD1 (6 bases). The CDR3 is made up of 15 amino acids. From germline, CDR1 is LNHDA and CDR2 SQIVND (reference sequence). V was pared by 2 bases and J by 2 bases, with 10 bases between. The CDR3 nucleotides are TGTGCCAGTAGTATAAAGGGGGTACCCTACAATGAGCAGTTCTTC. This translates into CASSIKGVPYNEQFF. The full variable domain, completed using reference TRBV19 and TRBJ2-1, is DGGITQSPKYLFRKEGQNVTLSCEQNLNHDAMYWYRQDPGQGLRLIYYSQIVNDFQKGDIAEGYSVSREKKESFPLTVTSAQKNPTAFYLCASSIKGVPYNEQFFGPGTRLTVL.

The chain couples TRBV29-1 to TRBJ1-2, with D unresolved. CDR1 is SQVTM, CDR2 ANQGSEA, per germline. V was clipped by 8 bases and J by 5 bases, with 12 bases between them. This CDR3 region has 11 residues. The CDR3: CSPRKPYGYTF. CDR3 nucleotide sequence: TGCAGCCCCCGGAAACCTTATGGCTACACCTTC.

The sample holds a few counts of this clone. This chain joins TRBV11-2 and TRBJ2-3; weak D call: TRBD2 (5 bases). This CDR3 is 12 amino acids long. The germline gives CDR1 SGHAT, CDR2 FQNNGV. V was clipped by 3 bases and J by 10 bases, with 11 bases between them. CDR3 region: CASSLILGAQYF. The CDR3 region has the DNA TGTGCCAGCAGCTTGATACTGGGAGCGCAGTATTTT.

CDR3 protein: CASSIRTGGTEAFF. The CDR3 DNA is TGTGCCAGTAGTATCCGGACAGGGGGGACTGAAGCTTTCTTT. This chain connects TRBV19 to TRBJ1-1, with 10 bases aligning to TRBD1. CDR1 is LNHDA, CDR2 SQIVND, per germline (reference sequence). The CDR3 runs 14 residues. J gave up 5 bases and V 3 bases, and 3 bases lay outside the gene matches. The whole variable domain, remainder taken from reference TRBV19 and TRBJ1-1, is DGGITQSPKYLFRKEGQNVTLSCEQNLNHDAMYWYRQDPGQGLRLIYYSQIVNDFQKGDIAEGYSVSREKKESFPLTVTSAQKNPTAFYLCASSIRTGGTEAFFGQGTRLTVV.

J is TRBJ2-7 and V is TRBV11-2; 7 bases line up with TRBD2. Trimming took 7 bases from V and 5 from J; bases not matched to a gene: 14. The germline V gene encodes CDR1 SGHAT and CDR2 FQNNGV. The CDR3 is 15 residues long. The CDR3 DNA follows: TGTGCCAGCACCGAGTCCCTAGCGGTCGTAGACGAGCAGTACTTC. As protein: CASTESLAVVDEQYF.

The V call is TRBV7-2, the J call TRBJ2-7; TRBD1 matches at 9 bases. The CDR3 runs 15 residues. Germline V gene sequence: CDR1 SGHTA, CDR2 FQGNSA. J gave up 1 base and V 5 bases, and 6 bases lay outside the gene matches. In DNA, the CDR3 is TGTGCCAGCAGCCTCCACGGGACAGGGTCCTACGAGCAGTACTTC. Its translation: CASSLHGTGSYEQYF.

V usage is TRBV19 and J usage is TRBJ1-2, with TRBD1 as a possible D gene (6 bases). V was trimmed by 5 bases and J by 0 bases, leaving 16 bases between them. The CDR3 length is 16 residues. Germline-derived CDR1 and CDR2 are LNHDA and SQIVND (reference sequence). The CDR3 DNA follows: TGTGCCAGTAGTCCGCGGTCGACAGGAGCTAACTATGGCTACACCTTC. It codes for CASSPRSTGANYGYTF. Looking up the rest from reference TRBV19 and TRBJ1-2 gives the full variable domain: DGGITQSPKYLFRKEGQNVTLSCEQNLNHDAMYWYRQDPGQGLRLIYYSQIVNDFQKGDIAEGYSVSREKKESFPLTVTSAQKNPTAFYLCASSPRSTGANYGYTFGSGTRLTVV.

V gene TRBV13 combines with J gene TRBJ2-1; 14 nucleotides agree with TRBD2. The V gene end was trimmed by 4 bases and the J gene end by 8 bases; junction bases not matched to a gene: 13. The CDR3 has 18 residues. Germline-derived CDR1 and CDR2 are PRHDT and FYEKMQ (reference sequence). In DNA, the CDR3 is TGTGCCAGCAGCTCGATACCCTTTCAGACTAGCGGGGGGGATGAGCAGTTCTTC. This translates into CASSSIPFQTSGGDEQFF.

As regards this clone: At one end, the junction sequence differs from germline, possibly due to a read error. Within the sample, other DNA sequences also encode this same CDR3. The gene calls are TRBV30 and TRBJ1-1; the D is unclear. Germline V gene data show CDR1 as GTSNPN and CDR2 as SVGIG (reference sequence). This CDR3 has 13 residues. The CDR3 region has the DNA TGTGCCTGGTGGCTTCTGTCGAACACTGAGGCTTTCTTT. It encodes CAWWLLSNTEAFF.

This clone was counted a few times. The chain links TRBV4-3 to TRBJ2-7, with 9 bases fitting TRBD1. V lost 0 bases and J lost 4; bases outside the gene matches: 7. The CDR3 runs to 16 residues. The germline CDR1 and CDR2 sequences are LGHNA and YSLEER. CDR3 sequence (DNA): TGCGCCAGCAGCCAAGATCGTGGGACAGGGATTTACGAGCAGTACTTC. This translates into CASSQDRGTGIYEQYF.

This sequence joins TRBV7-9 and TRBJ1-2; tentatively, D is TRBD1 (6 bases). Germline CDR1 and CDR2: SEHNR and FQNEAQ (reference sequence). CDR3 length: 13 residues. The V end lost 3 bases, the J end lost 2 bases, and 7 bases lay between the germline ends. The CDR3 is CASSFGQNYGYTF. CDR3 nucleotide sequence: TGTGCCAGCAGCTTTGGACAGAACTATGGCTACACCTTC. Combining the CDR3 with reference TRBV7-9 and TRBJ1-2 gives the whole variable domain DTGVSQNPRHKITKRGQNVTFRCDPISEHNRLYWYRQTLGQGPEFLTYFQNEAQLEKSRLLSDRFSAERPKGSFSTLEIQRTEQGDSAMYLCASSFGQNYGYTFGSGTRLTVV.